The T cell receptor beta chain described here comes from a study of CD8 T cells in Susac syndrome. When the RNA was reverse transcribed, random hexamers were used with an input of roughly 0.5 to 1 ug. TCRdb called the immunoSEQ multiplex PCR reads again in MiXCR, with one record for every CDR3 protein. This sample carries some 130,000 distinct CDR3 sequences, 95% of them seen once, and the ten largest clones take more than 0.15%. V lost 4 bases to trimming and J lost 2 bases; unmatched junction nucleotides: 4. Germline CDR1 and CDR2: MGHRA and YSYEKL. The CDR3 is 15 residues long. The receptor's source is a human donor with Susac syndrome. The V call is TRBV4-1, the J call TRBJ1-1; 10 bases are a match to TRBD1. The sample consisted of CD8+ T cells from PBMCs. The CDR3 loop reads CASSPQTGGNTEAFF. Here the CDR3 DNA reads TGCGCCAGCAGCCCTCAGACAGGGGGCAACACTGAAGCTTTCTTT.